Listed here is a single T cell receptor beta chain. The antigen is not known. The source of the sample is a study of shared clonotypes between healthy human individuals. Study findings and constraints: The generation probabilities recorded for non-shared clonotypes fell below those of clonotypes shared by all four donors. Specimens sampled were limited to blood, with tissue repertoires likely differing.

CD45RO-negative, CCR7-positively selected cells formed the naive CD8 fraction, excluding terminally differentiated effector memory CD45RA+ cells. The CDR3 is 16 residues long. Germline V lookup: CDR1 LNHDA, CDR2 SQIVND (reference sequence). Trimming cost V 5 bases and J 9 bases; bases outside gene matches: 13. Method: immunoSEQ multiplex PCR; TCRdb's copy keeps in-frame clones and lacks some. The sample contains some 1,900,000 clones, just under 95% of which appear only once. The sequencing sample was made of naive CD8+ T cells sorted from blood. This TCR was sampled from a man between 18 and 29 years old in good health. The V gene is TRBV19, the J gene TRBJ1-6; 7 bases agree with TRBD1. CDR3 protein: CASSLTDRERRSPLHF. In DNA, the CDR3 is TGTGCCAGTAGTCTGACAGACAGGGAAAGGCGTTCACCCCTCCACTTT.